This TCR beta chain was obtained from a study of T cell responses to AZD1222 COVID-19 vaccine. Notes on the study in general: The study reported that nearly half of spike-specific TCRs target unmutated variant regions. The study found vaccine-associated CD4 TCRs spanning spike, dominant at 160-218 and 743-854. Baseline serology detected seropositivity in only a handful of AZD1222 recipients.

There are 13 residues in the CDR3. Germline assignment: CDR1 SNHLY and CDR2 FYNNEI. Between the trimmed V and J ends, which lost 4 bases and 3 bases, there was a span of 9 bases. Here immunoSEQ multiplex PCR was the method, and the copy in TCRdb shows in-frame clones only, minus some. The sample holds around 130,000 clones, about 93% seen once. To note about this clone: The antigen is not known.

The rearrangement links TRBV2 to TRBJ1-2; D is unclear. Material: peripheral blood, obtained 28 days after the second dose of the MenACWY control vaccine. The receptor was isolated from an adult who received the MenACWY meningococcal vaccine as a control. The CDR3 bases are TGTGCCAGCAGTGGCGACACCTACTATGGCTACACCTTC. Protein sequence: CASSGDTYYGYTF. Variable domain in full (rest from reference TRBV2 and TRBJ1-2): EPEVTQTPSHQVTQMGQEVILRCVPISNHLYFYWYRQILGQKVEFLVSFYNNEISEKSEIFDDQFSVERPDGSNFTLKIRSTKLEDSAMYFCASSGDTYYGYTFGSGTRLTVV.